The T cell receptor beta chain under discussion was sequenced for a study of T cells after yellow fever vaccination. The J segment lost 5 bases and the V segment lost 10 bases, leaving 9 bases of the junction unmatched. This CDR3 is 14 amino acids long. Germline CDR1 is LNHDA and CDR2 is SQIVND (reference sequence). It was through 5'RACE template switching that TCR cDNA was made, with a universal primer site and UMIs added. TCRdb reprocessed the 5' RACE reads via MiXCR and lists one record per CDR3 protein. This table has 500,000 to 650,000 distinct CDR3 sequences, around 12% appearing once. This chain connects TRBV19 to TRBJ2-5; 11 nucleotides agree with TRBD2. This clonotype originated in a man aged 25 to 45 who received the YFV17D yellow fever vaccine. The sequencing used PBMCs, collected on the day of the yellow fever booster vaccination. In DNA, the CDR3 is TGTGCCACCGCCCGGACTAGCGGGTTGGAGACCCAGTACTTC. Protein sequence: CATARTSGLETQYF.